One and the same sample provided the 8 T cell receptor beta chains below, sequenced in a study of early T cells in non-severe SARS-CoV-2 infection. MiXCR, run by TCRdb on the 5' RACE reads, gives a single entry per CDR3 protein. This table has tens of thousands of distinct CDR3 sequences, 5.8% appearing once. Sample: whole blood. Receptor source: an adult who was a healthcare worker with PCR-confirmed SARS-CoV-2 infection or an uninfected control (not recorded which).

In regard to this clonotype: A single base separates this from a much larger clone, so it may be a read error. The gene calls are TRBV20-1 and TRBJ2-7; 12 nucleotides agree with TRBD2. The germline V gene encodes CDR1 DFQATT and CDR2 SNEGSKA (reference sequence). The CDR3 is made up of 13 amino acids. The junction had 3 bases not matched to a gene; V was cut back by 5 bases and J by 4 bases. The CDR3 DNA reads TGCAGTGCTTGGACTAGCGGGAAATACGAGCAGTACTTC. This encodes CSAWTSGKYEQYF.

This clonotype was counted at least ten times. This chain connects TRBV5-4 to TRBJ2-5; D remains ambiguous. CDR1 is SGHNT and CDR2 is YYREEE in the germline V gene (reference sequence). This CDR3 spans 13 amino acids. V lost 5 bases to trimming and J lost 3 bases, with 11 bases between them. The CDR3 region is CASRSAWEETQYF. The CDR3 DNA is TGTGCCAGCAGGAGCGCGTGGGAAGAGACCCAGTACTTC.

At least ten counts were recorded for this clonotype. This chain joins TRBV20-1 and TRBJ2-1, with 13 bases that match TRBD2. The CDR3 totals 13 residues. From germline, CDR1 is DFQATT and CDR2 SNEGSKA (reference sequence). With 6 bases clipped from V and 8 bases from J, the junction kept 4 bases outside the gene matches. CDR3 residues: CSAEGLAGDEQFF. DNA of the CDR3: TGCAGTGCCGAAGGACTAGCGGGAGATGAGCAGTTCTTC.

There are many counts of this clonotype. This chain uses TRBV21-1 with TRBJ1-5; the tabulated D call, TRBD1, remains unverified against the DNA. TRBV21-1 is termed a pseudogene. The CDR3 spans 19 residues. CDR3 amino acids: CASSEVLGQGAAGNQPQHF. CDR3 nucleotide sequence: TGTGCCAGCAGCGAAGTTCTTGGACAGGGGGCGGCCGGCAATCAGCCCCAGCATTTT.

This clonotype was seen ten or more times. The rearrangement joins TRBV19 to TRBJ2-3; TRBD2 aligns across 12 bases. V dropped 6 bases and J dropped 2; count of bases not matched to a gene: 3. The CDR3 contains 15 residues. CDR1 and CDR2 (germline): LNHDA, SQIVND (reference sequence). DNA of the CDR3: TGTGCCAGTAGGAGACTAGCGGGAGACACAGATACGCAGTATTTT. It translates to CASRRLAGDTDTQYF. Combining the CDR3 with reference TRBV19 and TRBJ2-3 gives the whole variable domain DGGITQSPKYLFRKEGQNVTLSCEQNLNHDAMYWYRQDPGQGLRLIYYSQIVNDFQKGDIAEGYSVSREKKESFPLTVTSAQKNPTAFYLCASRRLAGDTDTQYFGPGTRLTVL.

The chain employs TRBV2 and TRBJ2-1; unclear D gene. V lost 6 bases to trimming and J lost 2 bases, with 5 bases between them. There are 12 residues in the CDR3. Germline CDR1 SNHLY, CDR2 FYNNEI. The CDR3 loop reads CASRGTYNEQFF. Here the CDR3 DNA reads TGTGCCAGCAGGGGGACCTACAATGAGCAGTTCTTC.

This chain links TRBV7-6 with TRBJ2-3; a weak D match, TRBD2 (7 bases). Germline loops: CDR1 SGHVS, CDR2 FNYEAQ. The CDR3 runs 17 residues. V lost 5 bases and J 10 bases, leaving 28 bases between the germline ends. Written as DNA, the CDR3 is TGTGCCAGCAGCCGGATGGGGGGGCCCCAATCTTCGGCGGCGCAGTATTTT. Its protein is CASSRMGGPQSSAAQYF.

This clonotype was recorded at least ten times. The V call is TRBV12-3 or TRBV12-4, the J call TRBJ1-1, with unresolved D. V was shortened by 7 bases and J by 4 bases, with 10 bases between the two germline ends. This CDR3 region has 12 residues. Written as DNA, the CDR3 is TGTGCCAGCAACTTCGTGGGCACTGAAGCTTTCTTT. Its protein product is CASNFVGTEAFF.